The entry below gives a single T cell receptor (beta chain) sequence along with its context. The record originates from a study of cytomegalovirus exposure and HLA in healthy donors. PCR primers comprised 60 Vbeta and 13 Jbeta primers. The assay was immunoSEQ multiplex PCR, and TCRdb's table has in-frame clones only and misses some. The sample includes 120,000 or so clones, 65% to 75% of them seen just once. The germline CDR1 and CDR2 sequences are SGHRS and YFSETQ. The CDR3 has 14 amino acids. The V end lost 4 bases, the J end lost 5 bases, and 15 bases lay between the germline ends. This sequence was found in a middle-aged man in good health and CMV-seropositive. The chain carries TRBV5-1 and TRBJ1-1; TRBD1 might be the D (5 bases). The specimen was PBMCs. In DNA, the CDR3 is TGCGCCAGCAGCGGGGGTGTTGGGGGGACTGAAGCTTTCTTT. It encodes CASSGGVGGTEAFF. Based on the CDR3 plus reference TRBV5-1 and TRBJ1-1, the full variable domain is KAGVTQTPRYLIKTRGQQVTLSCSPISGHRSVSWYQQTPGQGLQFLFEYFSETQRNKGNFPGRFSGRQFSNSRSEMNVSTLELGDSALYLCASSGGVGGTEAFFGQGTRLTVV.